Below are 15 T cell receptor beta chains sequenced from a single sample in a study of blood T cells in healthy people across ages (dated by TCRdb to the mid-2010s). Library generation was performed with 5' RACE. The instrument was an Illumina HiSeq 2500. The second PCR ran for roughly 7 to 12 cycles and used a J-beta primer mix along with a sample-barcoded 5' primer. In-frame beta chains were kept once TCRdb had trimmed the public reads at Q25 with fastp and called clones with MiXCR. Every entry covers one CDR3 protein and lists the most common genes and DNA from its rows. For this sample there are about 540,000 distinct CDR3 sequences; around 24% appear just once. 8.7% of the sample is taken by the ten largest. The sample also formed part of further work on T cells of mothers and their children.

Sequencing used blood. Receptor source: a boy aged 5-17 years in good health.

The chain recombines TRBV7-2 with TRBJ2-2; perhaps TRBD2 as D (6 bases). CDR3 length: 16 residues. The V end lost 8 bases, the J end lost 4 bases, and 20 bases lay between the germline ends. CDR1 is SGHTA, CDR2 FQGNSA, per germline. CDR3 bases: TGTGCCAGCCGCCAGGAGGGGCGCATAGGCACCGGGGAGCTGTTTTTT. Translation: CASRQEGRIGTGELFF.

This clonotype showed up just a few times. This chain connects TRBV4-1 to TRBJ2-6; no clear D gene. From germline, CDR1 is MGHRA and CDR2 YSYEKL. This CDR3 is 15 amino acids long. V lost 0 bases and J 0 bases, leaving 3 bases between the germline ends. The CDR3 protein is CASSQDYSGANVLTF. CDR3 sequence (DNA): TGCGCCAGCAGCCAAGACTACTCTGGGGCCAACGTCCTGACTTTC.

This clonotype was found a few times. V gene TRBV6-2 or TRBV6-3 combines with J gene TRBJ1-4; perhaps TRBD1 as D (6 bases). The germline gives CDR1 MNHEY, CDR2 SVGEGT. The ends were cut back, 6 bases at V and 11 bases at J, with 13 bases in the middle. This CDR3 is built from 12 residues. CDR3 sequence reads: CASSFQGYKLFF. DNA of the CDR3: TGTGCCAGCAGCTTCCAGGGGTACAAACTGTTTTTT.

This clonotype was detected a few times. The chain is built from TRBV10-3 and TRBJ1-2; no clear D. Between the trimmed V and J ends, which lost 2 bases and 4 bases, there was a span of 8 bases. Germline V gene lookup returns CDR1 ENHRY and CDR2 SYGVKD. The CDR3 runs to 13 residues. The CDR3: CAISEGQVYGYTF. CDR3 DNA sequence: TGTGCCATCAGTGAGGGGCAGGTCTATGGCTACACCTTC.

This clonotype was counted between two and nine times. The V gene is TRBV28, the J gene TRBJ2-6; TRBD1 matches at 9 bases. The CDR3 length is 16 residues. The germline V gene encodes CDR1 MDHEN and CDR2 SYDVKM. Losses at the gene ends were 5 bases for V and 4 bases for J; bases not matched to a gene: 6. In nucleotides, the CDR3 is TGTGCCAGCAGTACCTACAGGGGGCGAGGGGCCAACGTCCTGACTTTC. Translation: CASSTYRGRGANVLTF.

This clonotype was detected a few times. The chain recombines TRBV29-1 with TRBJ2-7; maybe TRBD1 (6 bases). The CDR3 runs to 14 residues. Germline CDR1 is SQVTM and CDR2 is ANQGSEA. Deletions cut 6 bases from V and 3 bases from J, with 18 bases between. CDR3 bases: TGCAGCGTGGGACAAGGAGAACAATTCTACGAGCAGTACTTC. Residues: CSVGQGEQFYEQYF.

V usage is TRBV7-2 and J usage is TRBJ1-2, with TRBD1 identical over 7 bases. V lost 5 bases to trimming and J lost 4 bases; unmatched junction nucleotides: 7. CDR3 length: 14 residues. The V gene's germline CDR1 is SGHTA and CDR2 FQGNSA. This chain's CDR3 is CASSPSGQAYGYTF. CDR3 bases: TGTGCCAGCAGCCCTTCAGGACAGGCCTATGGCTACACCTTC.

The rearrangement uses TRBV12-3 or TRBV12-4 and TRBJ2-2; TRBD1 might be the D (6 bases). Trimming removed 0 bases from V and 6 bases from J, with 17 bases in between. The CDR3 has 17 amino acids. CDR3 residues: CASSLAHAWGRPGELFF. In DNA, the CDR3 is TGTGCCAGCAGTTTAGCGCACGCTTGGGGGCGCCCCGGGGAGCTGTTTTTT.

This chain uses TRBV20-1 with TRBJ2-3; TRBD2 agrees at 9 bases. The CDR3 loop spans 14 amino acids. Germline lookup yields CDR1 DFQATT and CDR2 SNEGSKA (reference sequence). J was trimmed by 2 bases and V by 5 bases; bases with no gene match: 5. The chain's CDR3 is CSAGVAGATDTQYF. CDR3 bases: TGCAGTGCTGGAGTAGCGGGGGCCACAGATACGCAGTATTTT.

This clonotype was detected once. The rearrangement joins TRBV10-3 to TRBJ2-5; TRBD1 matches 7 bases. Germline V gene data show CDR1 as ENHRY and CDR2 as SYGVKD. The ends lost 2 bases at V and 5 bases at J; junction bases unmatched: 5. This CDR3 is 14 amino acids long. The CDR3: CAISEADRSETQYF. CDR3 nucleotide sequence: TGTGCCATCAGTGAGGCGGACAGGTCGGAGACCCAGTACTTC.

This clonotype was counted ten times or more. The chain carries TRBV5-5 and TRBJ1-3, with 9 nucleotides matching TRBD1. This CDR3 contains 15 residues. V was clipped by 4 bases and J by 8 bases; unmatched bases: 10. Germline V gene sequence: CDR1 SGHKS, CDR2 YYEKEE (reference sequence). For the CDR3, the DNA is TGTGCCAGCAGCCCGGACAGGGGAGGATTGGACACCATATATTTT. This sequence encodes CASSPDRGGLDTIYF.

This clonotype was seen only a few times. The genes are TRBV5-1 and TRBJ2-1, with a possible D match to TRBD2 (5 bases). V lost 0 bases and J 3 bases, leaving 7 bases between the germline ends. CDR3 length equals 14 residues. Germline values: CDR1 SGHRS, CDR2 YFSETQ. CDR3 sequence: CASSLGEIYNEQFF. The CDR3 nucleotides are TGCGCCAGCAGCTTGGGGGAGATCTACAATGAGCAGTTCTTC.

The rearrangement links TRBV29-1 to TRBJ2-5; tentative D call: TRBD2 (6 bases). Gene TRBJ2-7 matches the end of the DNA better, so the J call may be wrong. Per the germline V gene, CDR1 is SQVTM and CDR2 is ANQGSEA. There are 12 residues in the CDR3. The CDR3 bases are TGCAGCGGGGGGTTGGCGGGACGCGAGCAGTACTTC. This translates into CSGGLAGREQYF.

This sequence joins TRBV7-2 and TRBJ2-7, with 9 bases fitting TRBD1. Germline assignment: CDR1 SGHTA and CDR2 FQGNSA. This CDR3 is built from 16 residues. The V segment lost 4 bases and the J segment 6 bases; nucleotides outside the gene matches: 13. CDR3 loop: CASSYRTGGAVLEQYF. CDR3 DNA: TGTGCCAGCAGCTACAGAACAGGGGGCGCTGTCCTCGAGCAGTACTTC.

This clonotype was seen a handful of times. The rearrangement links TRBV20-1 to TRBJ2-7; D may match TRBD1 or TRBD2 (7 bases each). The assigned J gene may be wrong: the sequence end matches TRBJ2-1 better. The CDR3 totals 15 residues. Germline CDR1 reads DFQATT; CDR2 reads SNEGSKA (reference sequence). The CDR3 sequence is CSAKDGQAAGYEQFF. In DNA, the CDR3 is TGCAGTGCTAAGGATGGACAGGCAGCGGGGTATGAGCAGTTCTTC.